Listed below are T cell receptor beta chains from one sample, sequenced in a study of blood T cells in healthy people across ages. TCRdb passed the 5' RACE reads through MiXCR, listing each CDR3 protein once. The sample includes over 450,000 distinct CDR3 sequences, around 24% seen only once; the top ten take just over 8.5%. This sample also appeared in a second study, on T cells of mothers and their children.

The sample comprised blood. The receptor source for this set is a boy younger than 18 in good health. CDR3s leave out the opening cysteine and the closing phenylalanine or tryptophan. D genes are given only for firm matches.

v_gene: TRBV6-6; j_gene: TRBJ1-4; d_gene: .; CDR3aa: ASSPGSRANEKLF
v_gene: TRBV24-1; j_gene: TRBJ2-1; d_gene: TRBD2; CDR3aa: ATATSGNYNEQF
v_gene: TRBV18; j_gene: TRBJ2-1; d_gene: TRBD1; CDR3aa: ASDDRGLRNNEQF
v_gene: TRBV27; j_gene: TRBJ2-3; d_gene: .; CDR3aa: ASREGLDTQY
v_gene: TRBV7-8; j_gene: TRBJ2-5; d_gene: .; CDR3aa: ASSQDQMSQY
v_gene: TRBV7-3; j_gene: TRBJ2-1; d_gene: .; CDR3aa: ASSLGAESSYNEQF
v_gene: TRBV4-3; j_gene: TRBJ2-1; d_gene: TRBD1; CDR3aa: ASSQAGTGDYNEQF
v_gene: TRBV6-5; j_gene: TRBJ2-3; d_gene: .; CDR3aa: ASSRGPALDTQY
v_gene: TRBV12-3/TRBV12-4; j_gene: TRBJ2-7; d_gene: TRBD1; CDR3aa: ASSGQGMGSYEQY
v_gene: TRBV7-2; j_gene: TRBJ2-1; d_gene: TRBD2; CDR3aa: ASSLALGEGSYNEQF
v_gene: TRBV6-2/TRBV6-3; j_gene: TRBJ2-1; d_gene: .; CDR3aa: ASSYGWGPTLGNEQF
v_gene: TRBV20-1; j_gene: TRBJ1-5; d_gene: .; CDR3aa: SAPITGVPNQPQH
v_gene: TRBV25-1; j_gene: TRBJ2-5; d_gene: .; CDR3aa: ASSELGGEETQY
v_gene: TRBV20-1; j_gene: TRBJ2-2; d_gene: TRBD2; CDR3aa: SAPLAGANTGELF